One sample yielded the 13 T cell receptor beta chains listed below, sequenced in a study of shared clonotypes between healthy human individuals. The table came from immunoSEQ multiplex PCR; TCRdb's copy has only in-frame clones and leaves some out. Of about 480,000 clones in the sample, 75% to 80% are singletons; the top ten hold about an eighth. The sample taken for sequencing was PBMCs. The receptor source for this set is a woman in her forties in good health. Some clones in this sample may be carry-over from other donors' samples.

CDR3 nucleotide sequence: TGTGCCAGCAGCGAAGGCGGGCGGGGGGCCGGGGATGAGCAGTTCTTC. It yields the protein CASSEGGRGAGDEQFF. The V gene is TRBV4-2, the J gene TRBJ2-1; 8 positions match TRBD2. Germline values: CDR1 LGHNA, CDR2 YNFKEQ. This CDR3 spans 16 amino acids. V lost 5 bases, J lost 8 bases, and 14 bases stayed unmatched.

The chain is built from TRBV7-6 and TRBJ2-3; TRBD2 is a possible D gene (6 bases). CDR3 length equals 14 residues. Trimming cost V 5 bases and J 1 base, with 10 bases left between them. The germline V gene encodes CDR1 SGHVS and CDR2 FNYEAQ. Here the CDR3 reads CASSRRAGTDTQYF. CDR3 coding DNA: TGTGCCAGCAGCAGGAGGGCCGGCACAGATACGCAGTATTTT.

This clone was detected only once. V is TRBV4-2 and J is TRBJ2-5; 8 bases map to TRBD2. In germline, CDR1 is LGHNA, CDR2 YNFKEQ. With 4 bases clipped from V and 5 bases from J, the junction kept 9 bases outside the gene matches. There are 15 residues in the CDR3. The CDR3 DNA reads TGTGCCAGCAGCCCCATCGGGGGGGCCGAGGAGACCCAGTACTTC. It encodes CASSPIGGAEETQYF.

The genes are TRBV30 and TRBJ2-7; tentatively, D is TRBD2 (6 bases). The CDR3 contains 13 residues. Trimming stripped 5 bases from V and 5 bases from J, with 16 bases between. Looked up from germline, CDR1 is GTSNPN and CDR2 is SVGIG (reference sequence). The CDR3 region has the DNA TGTGCCTGGCAGGGAAGGGGAGGCAACGAGCAGTACTTC. It is translated as CAWQGRGGNEQYF.

This CDR3 is CASSPAGGNTIYF. The CDR3 DNA is TGTGCCAGCAGTCCGGCAGGAGGAAACACCATATATTTT. This chain joins TRBV28 and TRBJ1-3, with D unclear. Germline loops: CDR1 MDHEN, CDR2 SYDVKM. The ends were cut back, 5 bases at V and 4 bases at J, with 9 bases in the middle. CDR3 length: 13 amino acids.

The chain carries TRBV11-3 and TRBJ2-1, with D possibly being TRBD2 (6 bases). V gave up 5 bases and J gave up 3 bases, with 8 bases separating them. The CDR3 is made up of 13 amino acids. In germline, CDR1 is SGHNT, CDR2 YENEEA. CDR3 DNA: TGTGCCAGCAGCCGCGGGATCTACAATGAGCAGTTCTTC. It encodes CASSRGIYNEQFF.

V usage is TRBV28 and J usage is TRBJ2-7; D gene ambiguous. The germline gives CDR1 MDHEN, CDR2 SYDVKM. The CDR3 has 13 residues. Trimming cost V 2 bases and J 4 bases, with 9 bases left between them. The chain's CDR3 is CASSLSPSYEQYF. The CDR3 coding sequence is TGTGCCAGCAGTTTAAGCCCCAGTTACGAGCAGTACTTC.

This clone occurred once. Other nucleotide sequences in the sample specify the same CDR3. The rearrangement joins TRBV28 to TRBJ1-6; 7 nucleotides line up with TRBD1. CDR3 length: 15 amino acids. V dropped 2 bases and J dropped 7; count of bases not matched to a gene: 5. Germline V gene sequence: CDR1 MDHEN, CDR2 SYDVKM. The CDR3 is CASSLIDRDNSPLHF. CDR3 nucleotide sequence: TGTGCCAGCAGTTTAATCGACAGGGACAATTCACCCCTCCACTTT.

The chain carries TRBV5-8 and TRBJ1-5, with TRBD1 identical over 11 bases. J was trimmed by 6 bases and V by 0 bases; bases with no gene match: 5. The CDR3 length is 16 residues. Germline CDR1 and CDR2: SGHTS and YDEGEE. As DNA, the CDR3 is TGTGCCAGCAGCTTGGGGACAGGGGGCCCTTTTCAGCCCCAGCATTTT. Translating gives CASSLGTGGPFQPQHF.

About this clone itself: The sample has other DNA sequences that encode this CDR3 too. The V and J genes are TRBV15 and TRBJ2-7, with a weak D call TRBD2 (5 bases). The CDR3 consists of 13 residues. Germline-derived CDR1 and CDR2 are LNHNV and YYDKDF (reference sequence). Deletions cut 0 bases from V and 4 bases from J, with 7 bases between. The CDR3 loop reads CATSRDRGYEQYF. The CDR3 bases are TGTGCCACCAGCAGAGATCGGGGTTACGAGCAGTACTTC.

This clone was counted a single time. The V call is TRBV15, the J call TRBJ2-3; 12 bases align to TRBD2. The ends lost 1 base at V and 3 bases at J; junction bases unmatched: 8. The CDR3 has 18 amino acids. The germline CDR1 and CDR2 sequences are LNHNV and YYDKDF (reference sequence). As DNA, the CDR3 is TGTGCCACCAGCAGAGCCCTAGCGGGAGGGCCTTCAACAGATACGCAGTATTTT. The encoded protein is CATSRALAGGPSTDTQYF.

Concerning this clone itself: Compared with germline, one end of the junction differs, possibly owing to a read error. The genes are TRBV15 and TRBJ2-5; D perhaps matches TRBD2 (5 bases). The CDR3 is made up of 16 amino acids. Germline V gives CDR1 LNHNV, CDR2 YYDKDF (reference sequence). DNA of the CDR3: TGTGCCACCAGCAGAGGGGTTAGCGCATCCCAAGGGACCCAGTACTTC. It yields the protein CATSRGVSASQGTQYF.

The V gene is TRBV5-8, the J gene TRBJ1-5, with D possibly matching TRBD1 (6 bases). This CDR3 is 14 amino acids long. CDR1 is SGHTS and CDR2 is YDEGEE in the germline V gene. V was trimmed by 6 bases and J by 6 bases, leaving 16 bases between them. CDR3 coding DNA: TGTGCCAGCAAGAGGGGGGAGTACGGTCAGCCCCAGCATTTT. Translating it yields CASKRGEYGQPQHF.